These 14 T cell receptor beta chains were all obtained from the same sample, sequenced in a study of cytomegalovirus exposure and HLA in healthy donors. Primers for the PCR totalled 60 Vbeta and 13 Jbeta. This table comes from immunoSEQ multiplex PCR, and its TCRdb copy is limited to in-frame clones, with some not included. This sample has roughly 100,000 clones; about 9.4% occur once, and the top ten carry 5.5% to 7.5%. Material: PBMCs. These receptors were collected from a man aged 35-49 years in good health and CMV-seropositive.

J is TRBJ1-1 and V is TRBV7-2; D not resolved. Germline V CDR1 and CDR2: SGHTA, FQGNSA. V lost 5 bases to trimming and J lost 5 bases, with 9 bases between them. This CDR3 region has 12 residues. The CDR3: CASSPGGTEAFF. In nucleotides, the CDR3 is TGTGCCAGCAGCCCCGGAGGGACTGAAGCTTTCTTT.

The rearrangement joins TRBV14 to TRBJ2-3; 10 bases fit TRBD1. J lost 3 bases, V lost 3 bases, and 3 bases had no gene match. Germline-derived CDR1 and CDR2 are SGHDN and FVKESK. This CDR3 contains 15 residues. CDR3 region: CASSQWDRGTDTQYF. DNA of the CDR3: TGTGCCAGCAGCCAGTGGGACAGGGGTACAGATACGCAGTATTTT.

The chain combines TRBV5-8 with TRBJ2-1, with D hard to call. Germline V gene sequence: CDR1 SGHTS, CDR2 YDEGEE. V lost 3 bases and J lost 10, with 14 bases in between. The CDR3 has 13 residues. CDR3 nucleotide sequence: TGTGCCAGCAGCTGGCAGGCAGCTCGAGAGCAGTTCTTC. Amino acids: CASSWQAAREQFF.

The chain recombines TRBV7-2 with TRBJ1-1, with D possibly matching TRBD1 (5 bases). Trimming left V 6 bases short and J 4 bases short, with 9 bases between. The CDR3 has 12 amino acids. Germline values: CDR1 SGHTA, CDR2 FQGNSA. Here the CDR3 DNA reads TGTGCCAGCAGGTCTACAGGCACTGAAGCTTTCTTT. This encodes CASRSTGTEAFF. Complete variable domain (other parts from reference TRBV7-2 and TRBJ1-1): GAGVSQSPSNKVTEKGKDVELRCDPISGHTALYWYRQSLGQGLEFLIYFQGNSAPDKSGLPSDRFSAERTGGSVSTLTIQRTQQEDSAVYLCASRSTGTEAFFGQGTRLTVV.

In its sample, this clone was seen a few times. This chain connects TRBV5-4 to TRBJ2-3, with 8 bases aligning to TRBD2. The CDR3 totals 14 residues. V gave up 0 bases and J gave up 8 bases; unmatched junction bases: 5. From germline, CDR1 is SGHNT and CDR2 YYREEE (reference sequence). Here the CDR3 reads CASSLESGRSTQYF. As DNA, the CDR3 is TGTGCCAGCAGCTTGGAAAGCGGGAGAAGTACGCAGTATTTT.

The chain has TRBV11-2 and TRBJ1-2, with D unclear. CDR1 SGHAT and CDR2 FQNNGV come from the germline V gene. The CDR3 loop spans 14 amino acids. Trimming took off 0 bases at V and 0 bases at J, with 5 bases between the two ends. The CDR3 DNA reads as TGTGCCAGCAGCTTAGAGCCAGCTAACTATGGCTACACCTTC. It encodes CASSLEPANYGYTF.

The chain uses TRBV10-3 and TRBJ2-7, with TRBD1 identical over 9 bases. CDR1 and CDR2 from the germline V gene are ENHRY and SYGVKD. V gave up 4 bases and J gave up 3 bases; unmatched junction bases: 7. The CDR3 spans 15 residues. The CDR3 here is CAISGGGDRVYEQYF. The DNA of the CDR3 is TGTGCCATCAGTGGTGGGGGGGACAGGGTCTACGAGCAGTACTTC.

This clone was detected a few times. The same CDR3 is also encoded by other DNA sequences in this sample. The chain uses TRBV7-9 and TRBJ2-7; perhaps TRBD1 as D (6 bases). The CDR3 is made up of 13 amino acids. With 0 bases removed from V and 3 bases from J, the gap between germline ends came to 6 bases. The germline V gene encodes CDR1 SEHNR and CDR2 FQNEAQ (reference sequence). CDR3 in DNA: TGTGCCAGCAGCTTAGCAGGGGGCTACGAGCAGTACTTC. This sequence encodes CASSLAGGYEQYF.

The CDR3: CASSLGLASDTQYF. In DNA, the CDR3 is TGTGCCAGCAGCTTAGGACTAGCTTCCGATACGCAGTATTTT. The gene calls are TRBV7-2 and TRBJ2-3; TRBD2 agrees at 7 bases. The CDR3 consists of 14 residues. The V gene's germline CDR1 is SGHTA and CDR2 FQGNSA. With 1 base clipped from V and 6 bases from J, the junction kept 4 bases outside the gene matches.

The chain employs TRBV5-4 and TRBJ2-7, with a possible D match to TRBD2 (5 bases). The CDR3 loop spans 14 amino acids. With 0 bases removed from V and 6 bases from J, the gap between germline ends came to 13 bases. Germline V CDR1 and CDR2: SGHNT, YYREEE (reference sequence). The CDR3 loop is CASSLAGELSEQYF. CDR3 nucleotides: TGTGCCAGCAGCTTGGCCGGGGAATTGAGCGAGCAGTACTTC.

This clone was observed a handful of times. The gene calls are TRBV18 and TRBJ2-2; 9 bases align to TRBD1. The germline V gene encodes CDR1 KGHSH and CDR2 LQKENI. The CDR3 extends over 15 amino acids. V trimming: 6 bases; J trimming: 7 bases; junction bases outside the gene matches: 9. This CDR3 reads CASSQRTGEIGELFF. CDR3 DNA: TGTGCCAGCTCCCAACGGACAGGGGAAATCGGGGAGCTGTTTTTT.

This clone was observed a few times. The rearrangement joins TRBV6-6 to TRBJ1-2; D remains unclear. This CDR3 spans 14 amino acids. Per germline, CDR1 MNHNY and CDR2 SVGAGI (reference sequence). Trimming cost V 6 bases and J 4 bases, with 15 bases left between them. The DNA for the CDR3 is TGTGCCAGCAGCCAGGCAGTCGGAGGCTATGGCTACACCTTC. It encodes CASSQAVGGYGYTF.

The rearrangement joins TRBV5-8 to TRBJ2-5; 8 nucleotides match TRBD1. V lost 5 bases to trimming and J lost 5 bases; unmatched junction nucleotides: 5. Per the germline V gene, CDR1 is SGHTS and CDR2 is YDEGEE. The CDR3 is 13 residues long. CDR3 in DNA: TGTGCCAGCAGTTCCCGGACAGGGGAGACCCAGTACTTC. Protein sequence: CASSSRTGETQYF.

The CDR3 DNA reads as TGTGCCAGCAGCCAAGATGGGACAGGGGGCGATGAGCAGTTCTTC. Protein sequence: CASSQDGTGGDEQFF. This chain joins TRBV4-2 and TRBJ2-1, with 12 nucleotides matching TRBD1. Per germline, CDR1 LGHNA and CDR2 YNFKEQ. Trimming took 0 bases from V and 8 from J; bases not matched to a gene: 2. The CDR3 totals 15 residues.